This passage covers 30 T cell receptor beta chains from one sample sequenced in a study of blood T cell repertoires in COVID-19. The repertoire was sequenced with immunoSEQ multiplex PCR; TCRdb's copy has only in-frame clones and lacks some. The sample carries tens of thousands of clones, 80% to 90% recorded once. Sequences were obtained from peripheral blood. The source is a woman between 55 and 75 years old with acute or convalescent COVID-19.

The count of this clone is one. The chain joins TRBV6-5 to TRBJ1-1; D is ambiguous. This CDR3 has 16 amino acids. Per the germline V gene, CDR1 is MNHEY and CDR2 is SVGAGI. Trimming cost V 2 bases and J 2 bases, with 15 bases left between them. DNA of the CDR3: TGTGCCAGCAGTTACCTTCGGGTGAGCTTCAACACTGAAGCTTTCTTT. This codes for CASSYLRVSFNTEAFF.

Written as DNA, the CDR3 is TGTGCCAGCAGTGAAGCCAGGAACTATGGCTACACCTTC. As protein: CASSEARNYGYTF. This chain links TRBV6-1 with TRBJ1-2; D remains unclear. This CDR3 is 13 amino acids long. The V gene's germline CDR1 is MNHNS and CDR2 SASEGT. Between the trimmed V and J ends, which lost 0 bases and 2 bases, there was a span of 4 bases.

The chain links TRBV7-9 to TRBJ1-4, with TRBD1 as a possible D gene (6 bases). Per the germline V gene, CDR1 is SEHNR and CDR2 is FQNEAQ (reference sequence). The CDR3 is made up of 17 amino acids. Trimming left V 3 bases short and J 1 base short, with 15 bases between. DNA of the CDR3: TGTGCCAGCAGCTTGAGGGGGAGAGGGCGAACTAATGAAAAACTGTTTTTT. Translation: CASSLRGRGRTNEKLFF.

The chain employs TRBV7-8 and TRBJ1-2, with 10 bases matching TRBD1. Germline CDR1 and CDR2: SGHVS and FQNEAQ. Trimming took 5 bases from V and 4 from J; bases not matched to a gene: 7. The CDR3 covers 15 residues. CDR3 region: CASSKPGQGRYGYTF. For the CDR3, the DNA is TGTGCCAGCAGCAAGCCGGGACAGGGGCGCTATGGCTACACCTTC.

V and J are TRBV12-3 or TRBV12-4 and TRBJ1-2, with 7 bases aligning to TRBD1. J was trimmed by 2 bases and V by 5 bases; bases with no gene match: 2. The CDR3 runs 13 residues. CDR3 DNA: TGTGCCAGCAGTCCGGGACAGAACTATGGCTACACCTTC. It specifies CASSPGQNYGYTF.

The genes are TRBV19 and TRBJ1-4; the match to TRBD1 covers 10 bases. V was pared by 8 bases and J by 7 bases, with 10 bases of the junction left unmatched. The germline CDR1 and CDR2 sequences are LNHDA and SQIVND (reference sequence). The CDR3 consists of 15 residues. The CDR3 region has the DNA TGTGCCAGTCAAGACAGGGGGCTCGGAGGTGAAAAACTGTTTTTT. Translating gives CASQDRGLGGEKLFF.

This chain uses TRBV12-5 with TRBJ1-5, with a weak D call TRBD1 (6 bases). From germline, CDR1 is LGHNT and CDR2 FRNRAP. The CDR3 is made up of 16 amino acids. Trimming removed 1 base from V and 3 bases from J, with 13 bases in between. CDR3 sequence: CASGLGFRGDNQPQHF. CDR3 bases: TGTGCTAGTGGTTTGGGTTTCAGGGGCGACAATCAGCCCCAGCATTTT.

The V call is TRBV5-4, the J call TRBJ2-1; TRBD2 matches 8 bases. The length of the CDR3 is 15 residues. The V gene's germline CDR1 is SGHNT and CDR2 YYREEE (reference sequence). J gave up 10 bases and V 0 bases, and 9 bases lay outside the gene matches. CDR3 DNA: TGTGCCAGCAGCTTGGACGGGGTAGCGGGAAAGGAGCAGTTCTTC. Translation: CASSLDGVAGKEQFF.

V is TRBV4-2 and J is TRBJ2-1; 9 bases fit TRBD1. J was trimmed by 8 bases and V by 4 bases; bases with no gene match: 9. The germline V gene encodes CDR1 LGHNA and CDR2 YNFKEQ. There are 15 residues in the CDR3. CDR3 nucleotides: TGTGCCAGCAGCCGTTCCGGGACAGGGAGATATGAGCAGTTCTTC. It is translated as CASSRSGTGRYEQFF.

The chain joins TRBV2 to TRBJ2-3; 11 positions agree with TRBD2. Unmatched junction bases numbered 9, after V lost 11 bases and J lost 2 bases. The germline gives CDR1 SNHLY, CDR2 FYNNEI. This CDR3 has 15 residues. The CDR3 region has the DNA TGTGCCGGACGGATGGGACTAGCGGACACAGATACGCAGTATTTT. Amino acids: CAGRMGLADTDTQYF.

J is TRBJ1-5 and V is TRBV19; TRBD1 agrees at 7 bases. CDR3 size: 15 residues. The germline V gene has CDR1 LNHDA and CDR2 SQIVND (reference sequence). The V and J ends lost 5 bases and 7 bases, in that order; junction bases with no gene match: 11. CDR3 in DNA: TGTGCCAGTAGTGGTCGACAGGGCCCCAGACAGCCCCAGCATTTT. It encodes CASSGRQGPRQPQHF.

The J gene is TRBJ1-3, the V gene TRBV7-9, with D possibly being TRBD1 (5 bases). The CDR3 contains 15 residues. Germline values: CDR1 SEHNR, CDR2 FQNEAQ (reference sequence). V was pared by 1 base and J by 2 bases, with 9 bases between. The CDR3 DNA follows: TGTGCCAGCAGCTTAGTCGGGGGGGCTGGAAACACCATATATTTT. Translating gives CASSLVGGAGNTIYF.

V and J are TRBV9 and TRBJ1-6, with TRBD1 identical over 9 bases. The CDR3 covers 15 residues. Germline V CDR1 and CDR2: SGDLS, YYNGEE. The V gene end was trimmed by 4 bases and the J gene end by 8 bases; junction bases not matched to a gene: 7. CDR3 in amino acids: CASSSRQGEDSPLHF. The CDR3 DNA sequence: TGTGCCAGCAGCTCAAGACAGGGGGAGGATTCACCCCTCCACTTT.

The genes are TRBV7-9 and TRBJ2-3, with 10 positions matching TRBD1. The CDR3 covers 16 residues. V lost 5 bases to trimming and J lost 0 bases; unmatched junction nucleotides: 5. In germline, CDR1 is SEHNR, CDR2 FQNEAQ (reference sequence). The CDR3 DNA reads as TGTGCCAGCAGCACACGACAGGGGGCGAGCACAGATACGCAGTATTTT. Protein product: CASSTRQGASTDTQYF.

The genes are TRBV9 and TRBJ1-5, with TRBD1 identical over 8 bases. The CDR3 runs to 14 residues. Germline loops: CDR1 SGDLS, CDR2 YYNGEE. V lost 4 bases, J lost 7 bases, and 7 bases stayed unmatched. In DNA, the CDR3 is TGTGCCAGCAGCCCCGGACAGGGTAGCCAGCCCCAGCATTTT. Protein: CASSPGQGSQPQHF.

This rearrangement joins TRBV6-4 to TRBJ1-2, with a tentative D call TRBD1 (5 bases). Germline V gene lookup returns CDR1 MRHNA and CDR2 SNTAGT. Trimming shortened V by 0 bases and J by 9 bases, and 11 bases separated the two germline ends. The CDR3 spans 13 residues. The CDR3 DNA follows: TGTGCCAGCAGTGACTCAAGGGGTTTGAGCTACACCTTC. Translating gives CASSDSRGLSYTF.

The chain recombines TRBV9 with TRBJ1-3, with a possible D match to TRBD1 (6 bases). The V gene's germline CDR1 is SGDLS and CDR2 YYNGEE. This CDR3 has 13 amino acids. V dropped 3 bases and J dropped 3 bases, with 7 bases sitting between them. The chain's CDR3 is CASSDRVGNTIYF. In DNA, the CDR3 is TGTGCCAGCAGCGACAGGGTTGGAAACACCATATATTTT.

The rearrangement joins TRBV28 to TRBJ2-7; the match to TRBD1 covers 9 bases. The V and J ends lost 6 bases and 3 bases, in that order; junction bases with no gene match: 6. The CDR3 contains 14 residues. Per the germline V gene, CDR1 is MDHEN and CDR2 is SYDVKM. The CDR3 coding sequence is TGTGCCAGCAGACCCCCGGGACAGGGCTACGAGCAGTACTTC. Translating it yields CASRPPGQGYEQYF. Drawing the rest from reference TRBV28 and TRBJ2-7, the complete variable domain is DVKVTQSSRYLVKRTGEKVFLECVQDMDHENMFWYRQDPGLGLRLIYFSYDVKMKEKGDIPEGYSVSREKKERFSLILESASTNQTSMYLCASRPPGQGYEQYFGPGTRLTVT.

CDR3 bases: TGTGCCAGCAGTTTATTGGGGACTAGCGGGGGGGCCAATGAGCAGTTCTTC. It codes for CASSLLGTSGGANEQFF. The J gene is TRBJ2-1, the V gene TRBV27; 16 nucleotides match TRBD2. Trimming at V came to 1 base and at J to 6 bases, leaving 3 bases not matched to a gene. Germline V gene sequence: CDR1 MNHEY, CDR2 SMNVEV (reference sequence). The CDR3 covers 17 residues.

V usage is TRBV29-1 and J usage is TRBJ2-3, with TRBD2 matching over 7 bases. The CDR3 has 16 amino acids. The J segment lost 0 bases and the V segment lost 4 bases, leaving 10 bases of the junction unmatched. CDR1 is SQVTM and CDR2 is ANQGSEA in the germline V gene. The CDR3 DNA sequence: TGCAGCGTTGTAGAGGGGAGCGGGGTTAGCACAGATACGCAGTATTTT. It translates to CSVVEGSGVSTDTQYF.

The chain combines TRBV2 with TRBJ2-3, with a possible D match to TRBD1 (5 bases). Trimming pared 5 bases from V and 0 bases from J, leaving 12 bases between. The CDR3 spans 15 residues. Germline values: CDR1 SNHLY, CDR2 FYNNEI. The CDR3 reads CASSPQGSSTDTQYF. In DNA, the CDR3 is TGTGCCAGCAGTCCTCAGGGATCTAGCACAGATACGCAGTATTTT.

The chain has TRBV6-6 and TRBJ2-6; D perhaps matches TRBD1 (6 bases). CDR1 MNHNY and CDR2 SVGAGI come from the germline V gene (reference sequence). Deletions cut 4 bases from V and 3 bases from J, with 10 bases between. The CDR3 is 15 amino acids. CDR3: CASSSKGVGANVLTF. The CDR3 DNA is TGTGCCAGCAGTTCTAAGGGGGTTGGGGCCAACGTCCTGACTTTC.

The V call is TRBV11-3, the J call TRBJ2-1; 9 bases align to TRBD2. Germline lookup yields CDR1 SGHNT and CDR2 YENEEA. With 5 bases clipped from V and 8 bases from J, the junction kept 10 bases outside the gene matches. CDR3 length: 15 residues. CDR3 nucleotides: TGTGCCAGCAGCCTGAGAGCGGGAGGTGGCCATGAGCAGTTCTTC. Residues: CASSLRAGGGHEQFF.

The chain recombines TRBV21-1 with TRBJ2-7; the table assigns TRBD1, which was not confirmed against the DNA. TRBV21-1 is reported as a pseudogene. The CDR3 spans 15 residues. The CDR3 coding sequence is TGTGCCAGCAGCAAAGACCCGGACATGTCCTACGAGCAGTACTTC. Amino acid sequence: CASSKDPDMSYEQYF.

The chain links TRBV25-1 to TRBJ2-1; 7 bases are a match to TRBD1. The germline V gene encodes CDR1 MGHDK and CDR2 SYGVNS. CDR3 length: 16 residues. J was trimmed by 3 bases and V by 3 bases; bases with no gene match: 8. CDR3 DNA sequence: TGTGCCAGCAGTGACCGACCGGGACAGATCTACAATGAGCAGTTCTTC. It yields the protein CASSDRPGQIYNEQFF.

The chain links TRBV28 to TRBJ1-1; 9 bases line up with TRBD1. Per the germline V gene, CDR1 is MDHEN and CDR2 is SYDVKM. This CDR3 spans 15 amino acids. V was pared by 1 base and J by 2 bases, with 2 bases of the junction left unmatched. DNA for the CDR3: TGTGCCAGCAGTTTATACAGGGGGCGAAACACTGAAGCTTTCTTT. Translated: CASSLYRGRNTEAFF.

For the CDR3, the DNA is TGTGCCACCAGGGACAGGGACGGCTACGAGCAGTACTTC. This gives the protein CATRDRDGYEQYF. The chain combines TRBV24-1 with TRBJ2-7; 8 bases match TRBD1. Germline V gene data show CDR1 as KGHDR and CDR2 as SFDVKD. J lost 3 bases, V lost 7 bases, and 4 bases had no gene match. This CDR3 has 13 residues.

This chain connects TRBV10-1 to TRBJ1-6, with 9 nucleotides matching TRBD1. Germline CDR1 is WNHNN and CDR2 is SYGVQD (reference sequence). This CDR3 spans 15 amino acids. The V and J ends lost 8 bases and 2 bases, in that order; junction bases with no gene match: 4. The CDR3 here is CASQQGAPYNSPLHF. CDR3 in DNA: TGCGCCAGCCAACAGGGGGCCCCCTATAATTCACCCCTCCACTTT.

V gene TRBV24-1 combines with J gene TRBJ2-3; possibly TRBD2 for D (6 bases). This CDR3 has 16 residues. Trimming removed 2 bases at V and 3 bases at J, with 14 bases between. The germline V gene encodes CDR1 KGHDR and CDR2 SFDVKD. The CDR3 loop is CATSDYTAGRTDTQYF. The CDR3 nucleotides read TGTGCCACCAGTGATTATACGGCAGGGAGGACAGATACGCAGTATTTT.

The DNA of the CDR3 is TGTGCCAGCAAAGGGAGCCAGCAGTTCTTC. Protein product: CASKGSQQFF. The rearrangement links TRBV2 to TRBJ2-1; D possibly corresponds to TRBD2 (5 bases). The V end lost 7 bases, the J end lost 11 bases, and 9 bases lay between the germline ends. Germline V gene sequence: CDR1 SNHLY, CDR2 FYNNEI. This CDR3 contains 10 residues.